The sequence of this T cell receptor beta chain was determined in a study of T cell responses to AZD1222 COVID-19 vaccine. Regarding the study as a whole: The study found vaccine-associated CD4 TCRs spanning spike, dominant at 160-218 and 743-854. The donor group comprised mostly white British people and more females; the analysis possibly underestimated clonal diversity.

CDR3 length: 15 amino acids. Trimming stripped 0 bases from V and 4 bases from J, with 12 bases between. The germline V gene encodes CDR1 KGHSH and CDR2 LQKENI. To note about this clone: Its specificity is not known.

Only in-frame clones appear in the TCRdb table, and some are missing; sequencing was by immunoSEQ multiplex PCR. The sample has fewer than 120,000 clones, about 94% seen once. The chain carries TRBV18 and TRBJ1-1, with a possible D match to TRBD1 (5 bases). Sequencing was performed on peripheral blood, taken 28 days after the second AZD1222 dose. The receptor comes from an adult who received the AZD1222 COVID-19 vaccine. In DNA, the CDR3 is TGTGCCAGCTCACCACCGGGGGGGGTTAGCACTGAAGCTTTCTTT. The encoded protein is CASSPPGGVSTEAFF.